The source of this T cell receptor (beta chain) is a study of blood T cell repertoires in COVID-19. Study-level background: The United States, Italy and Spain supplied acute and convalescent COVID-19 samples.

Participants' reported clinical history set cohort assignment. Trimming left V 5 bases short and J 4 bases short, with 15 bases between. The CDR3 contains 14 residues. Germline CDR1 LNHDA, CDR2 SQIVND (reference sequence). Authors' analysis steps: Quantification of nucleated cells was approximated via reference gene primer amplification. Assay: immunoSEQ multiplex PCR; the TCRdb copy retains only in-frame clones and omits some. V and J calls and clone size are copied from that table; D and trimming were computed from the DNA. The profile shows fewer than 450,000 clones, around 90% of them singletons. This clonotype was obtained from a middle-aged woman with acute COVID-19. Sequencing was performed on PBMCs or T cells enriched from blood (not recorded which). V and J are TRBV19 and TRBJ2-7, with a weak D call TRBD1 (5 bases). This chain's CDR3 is CASSLRTSRYEQYF. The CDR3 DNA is TGTGCCAGTAGTCTAAGGACATCCCGATACGAGCAGTACTTC.